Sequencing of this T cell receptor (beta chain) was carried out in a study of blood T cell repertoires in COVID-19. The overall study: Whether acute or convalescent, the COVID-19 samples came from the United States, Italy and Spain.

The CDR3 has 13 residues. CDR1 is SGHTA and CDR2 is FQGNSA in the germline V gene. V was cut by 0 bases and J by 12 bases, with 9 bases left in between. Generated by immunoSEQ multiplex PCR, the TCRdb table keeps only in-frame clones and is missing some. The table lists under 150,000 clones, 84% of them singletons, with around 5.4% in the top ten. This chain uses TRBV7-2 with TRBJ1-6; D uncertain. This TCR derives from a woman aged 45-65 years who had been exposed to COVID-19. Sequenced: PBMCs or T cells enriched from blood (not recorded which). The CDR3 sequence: CASSLAGRLPLHF. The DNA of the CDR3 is TGTGCCAGCAGCTTAGCGGGGAGGTTACCCCTCCACTTT.